These 8 T cell receptor beta chains were all obtained from the same sample, sequenced in a study of shared clonotypes between healthy human individuals. TCRdb's table, derived via immunoSEQ multiplex PCR, lists solely in-frame clones and lacks some. This sample has over a million clones, with 75% found just once. The sequencing sample was made of memory CD4+ T cells sorted from blood. Subset of the sample: CD45RA-negative fraction. The source of these receptors is a man younger than 35 in good health.

For this clone: A much larger clone differs from this one at a single base, so this may be a read error. This sequence joins TRBV2 and TRBJ2-7; no definite D call. The ends were cut back, 6 bases at V and 1 base at J, with 1 base in the middle. The CDR3 covers 10 residues. CDR1 is SNHLY, CDR2 FYNNEI, per germline. CDR3 bases: TGTGCCAGCAGGTCCTACGAGCAGTACTTC. It translates to CASRSYEQYF.

This clone appeared once. V and J are TRBV29-1 and TRBJ2-6; a possible D gene is TRBD1 (6 bases). CDR1 and CDR2 from the germline V gene are SQVTM and ANQGSEA. CDR3 length: 17 residues. Trimming stripped 4 bases from V and 0 bases from J, with 16 bases between. The CDR3 region has the DNA TGCAGCGTTGTTGCTGGGGGCGTTATCTCTGGGGCCAACGTCCTGACTTTC. This sequence encodes CSVVAGGVISGANVLTF.

The genes are TRBV6-6 and TRBJ2-7; possible D gene TRBD1, 6 bases. The V gene's germline CDR1 is MNHNY and CDR2 SVGAGI (reference sequence). The CDR3 extends over 12 amino acids. The ends were cut back, 10 bases at V and 2 bases at J, with 12 bases in the middle. The CDR3 reads CATRGRAYEQYF. In DNA form, the CDR3 reads TGTGCCACCAGGGGCAGAGCCTACGAGCAGTACTTC.

Only a few counts were recorded for this clone. This sequence joins TRBV6-1 and TRBJ1-2; D not certain. Germline values: CDR1 MNHNS, CDR2 SASEGT. CDR3 size: 13 residues. The V gene lost 1 base and the J gene lost 7 bases, with 10 bases spanning the gap. CDR3 coding DNA: TGTGCCAGCAGTGAAGAAGTAGCCCTTGGCTACACCTTC. Translation: CASSEEVALGYTF.

The J gene is TRBJ1-1, the V gene TRBV7-9; TRBD1 is a possible D gene (5 bases). Per germline, CDR1 SEHNR and CDR2 FQNEAQ (reference sequence). The CDR3 runs 12 residues. V shed 6 bases and J shed 6 bases, with 11 bases lying between them. The CDR3 sequence is CASRLGRAEAFF. CDR3 nucleotide sequence: TGTGCCAGCAGGTTGGGACGCGCTGAAGCTTTCTTT.

This clone has a single count. V is TRBV27 and J is TRBJ2-1, with a tentative D call TRBD2 (5 bases). The CDR3 loop spans 15 amino acids. With 7 bases removed from V and 4 bases from J, the gap between germline ends came to 17 bases. From germline, CDR1 is MNHEY and CDR2 SMNVEV (reference sequence). This CDR3 is CASNSGSTRYNEQFF. CDR3 in DNA: TGTGCCAGCAACTCGGGGAGCACACGATACAATGAGCAGTTCTTC.

This clone came up once. V usage is TRBV19 and J usage is TRBJ1-1; no firm D call. CDR3 length: 13 amino acids. V was pared by 5 bases and J by 1 base, with 8 bases between. In germline, CDR1 is LNHDA, CDR2 SQIVND (reference sequence). DNA of the CDR3: TGTGCCAGTAGTTCTGAGAGGAACACTGAAGCTTTCTTT. This gives the protein CASSSERNTEAFF.

This clone was detected a few times. The chain carries TRBV5-1 and TRBJ1-6; 8 bases are shared with TRBD1. CDR1 and CDR2 from the germline V gene are SGHRS and YFSETQ. CDR3 length: 15 amino acids. Trimming cost V 2 bases and J 7 bases; bases outside gene matches: 5. CDR3 nucleotide sequence: TGCGCCAGCAGCTTAGGACAGGGTCAAAATTCACCCCTCCACTTT. Translation gives CASSLGQGQNSPLHF.